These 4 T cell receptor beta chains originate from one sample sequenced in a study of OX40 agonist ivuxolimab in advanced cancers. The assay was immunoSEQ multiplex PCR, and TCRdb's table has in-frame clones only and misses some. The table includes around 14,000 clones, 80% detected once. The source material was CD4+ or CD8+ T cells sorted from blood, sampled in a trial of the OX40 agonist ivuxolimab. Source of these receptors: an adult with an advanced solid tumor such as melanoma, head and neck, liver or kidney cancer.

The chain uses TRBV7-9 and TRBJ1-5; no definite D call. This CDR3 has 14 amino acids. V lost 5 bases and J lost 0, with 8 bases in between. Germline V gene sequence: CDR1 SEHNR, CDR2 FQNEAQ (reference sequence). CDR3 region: CASSIMDSNQPQHF. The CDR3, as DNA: TGTGCCAGCAGCATAATGGATAGCAATCAGCCCCAGCATTTT.

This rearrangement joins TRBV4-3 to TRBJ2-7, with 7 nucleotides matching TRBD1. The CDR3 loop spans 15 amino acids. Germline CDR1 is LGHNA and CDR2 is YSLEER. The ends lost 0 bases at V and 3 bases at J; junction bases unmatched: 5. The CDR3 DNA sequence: TGCGCCAGCAGCCAAGATCAGGGGGTCCTCTACGAGCAGTACTTC. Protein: CASSQDQGVLYEQYF.

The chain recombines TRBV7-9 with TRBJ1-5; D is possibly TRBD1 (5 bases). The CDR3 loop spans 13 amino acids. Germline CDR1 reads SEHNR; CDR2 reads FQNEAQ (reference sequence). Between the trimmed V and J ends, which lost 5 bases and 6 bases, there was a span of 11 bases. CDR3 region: CASSRGDFQPQHF. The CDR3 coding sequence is TGTGCCAGCAGCCGAGGGGATTTTCAGCCCCAGCATTTT.

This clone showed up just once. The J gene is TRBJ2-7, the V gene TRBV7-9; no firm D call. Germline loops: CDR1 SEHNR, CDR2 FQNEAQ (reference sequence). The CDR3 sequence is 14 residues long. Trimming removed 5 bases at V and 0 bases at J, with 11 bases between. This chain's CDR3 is CASSPGPRSYEQYF. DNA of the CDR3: TGTGCCAGCAGCCCCGGGCCCCGCTCCTACGAGCAGTACTTC.